These T cell receptor beta chains were read from a single sample in a study of beta chain features in type 1 diabetes. The data were produced by immunoSEQ multiplex PCR, yet TCRdb's version contains in-frame clones alone and is incomplete. The repertoire holds 500,000 to 700,000 clones, with 15% to 19% as singletons. The material sequenced was naive CD4+ T cells from blood. All receptors come from a man aged 18-30 years in good health. The CDR3 runs from the conserved cysteine through the conserved F or W. A D gene is named only where the DNA matches it firmly. Size values are once, few and many counts, or a class for expanded clones, and some rows have none.

few	.	TRBV13	TRBJ2-4	CASSLGGRVGAKNIQYF	TGTGCCAGCAGCTTAGGTGGGCGGGTTGGAGCCAAAAACATTCAGTACTTC
.	.	TRBV5-1	TRBJ2-1	CASSNGLTSYNEQFF	TGCGCCAGCAGCAATGGACTAACCTCCTACAATGAGCAGTTCTTC
few	TRBD1	TRBV9	TRBJ1-1	CASSVAGQPNTEAFF	TGTGCCAGCAGCGTAGCGGGACAGCCGAACACTGAAGCTTTCTTT
few	.	TRBV7-3	TRBJ2-3	CASSFMGTSVGDTQYF	TGTGCCAGCAGCTTTATGGGGACTTCGGTTGGGGATACGCAGTATTTT
few	.	TRBV6-5	TRBJ2-7	CASSYSRSGSPYEQYF	TGTGCCAGCAGTTACTCGAGGTCAGGGAGTCCCTACGAGCAGTACTTC
few	TRBD1	TRBV7-9	TRBJ1-2	CASSSPSGQGAPLYGYTF	TGTGCCAGCAGCTCACCCTCGGGACAGGGGGCTCCTCTCTATGGCTACACCTTC
few	.	TRBV7-9	TRBJ1-1	CASSTEANTEAFF	TGTGCCAGCAGCACGGAAGCGAACACTGAAGCTTTCTTT
few	.	TRBV5-1	TRBJ2-2	CASSPRPRGTNTGELFF	TGCGCCAGCAGCCCCCGCCCTCGGGGCACGAACACCGGGGAGCTGTTTTTT
once	.	TRBV9	TRBJ2-3	CASSKGHGNTDTQYF	TGTGCCAGCAGTAAGGGACACGGGAACACAGATACGCAGTATTTT
few	.	TRBV20-1	TRBJ1-2	CSAPQGSGYTF	TGCAGTGCCCCACAGGGTAGTGGCTACACCTTC
.	TRBD1	TRBV18	TRBJ2-6	CASSPLRTGGFGANVLTF	TGTGCCAGCTCACCACTGAGGACAGGGGGCTTTGGGGCCAACGTCCTGACTTTC
few	.	TRBV7-2	TRBJ2-1	CASSWGSENEQFF	TGTGCCAGCAGCTGGGGTAGCGAGAATGAGCAGTTCTTC
.	.	TRBV4-3	TRBJ2-7	CASSQDEVGGVEQYF	TGCGCCAGCAGCCAAGATGAGGTAGGGGGTGTCGAGCAGTACTTC
.	TRBD2	TRBV4-2	TRBJ2-5	CASSDLAGVQETQYF	TGTGCCAGCAGCGACCTAGCGGGAGTCCAGGAGACCCAGTACTTC
few	.	TRBV10-3	TRBJ2-4	CAISGDTKNIQYF	TGTGCCATCAGTGGGGACACCAAAAACATTCAGTACTTC
.	TRBD1	TRBV28	TRBJ2-1	CASSTGDHEQFF	TGTGCCAGCAGCACAGGGGACCATGAGCAGTTCTTC
few	TRBD2	TRBV28	TRBJ2-1	CASSLLSSGASSYNEQFF	TGTGCCAGCAGCCTTCTCTCTAGCGGGGCTAGCTCCTACAATGAGCAGTTCTTC
.	TRBD2	TRBV29-1	TRBJ2-7	CSVGGEGSYEQYF	TGCAGCGTTGGAGGGGAGGGCTCCTACGAGCAGTACTTC
few	.	TRBV6-6	TRBJ2-7	CASKPHKQANSYEQYF	TGTGCCAGCAAACCTCACAAACAGGCTAACTCCTACGAGCAGTACTTC
.	TRBD1	TRBV5-5	TRBJ2-3	CASSFDRGTDTQYF	TGTGCCAGCAGCTTTGACAGGGGCACAGATACGCAGTATTTT
few	.	TRBV5-4	TRBJ1-1	CASSLANGNTEAFF	TGTGCCAGCAGCTTGGCCAACGGAAACACTGAAGCTTTCTTT
.	.	TRBV4-1	TRBJ2-7	CASSHRGKGTNYEQYF	TGCGCCAGCAGCCACCGAGGGAAAGGGACCAACTACGAGCAGTACTTC
few	.	TRBV4-2	TRBJ2-1	CASSELTGSPGGDNEQFF	TGTGCCAGCAGCGAATTGACAGGATCTCCCGGAGGCGACAATGAGCAGTTCTTC
.	.	TRBV14	TRBJ2-6	CASRPPDRDSGANVLTF	TGTGCCAGCAGACCTCCCGACAGAGACTCTGGGGCCAACGTCCTGACTTTC
few	TRBD1	TRBV28	TRBJ2-4	CASSGTGPKNIQYF	TGTGCCAGCAGTGGGACAGGGCCCAAAAACATTCAGTACTTC
few	.	TRBV4-2	TRBJ1-3	CASSQDTSGNTIYF	TGTGCCAGCAGCCAAGACACCTCTGGAAACACCATATATTTT
.	.	TRBV29-1	TRBJ1-3	CSVAGGSSGNTIYF	TGCAGCGTTGCCGGGGGGAGCTCTGGAAACACCATATATTTT
few	.	TRBV6-5	TRBJ2-7	CASRYRRDISYEQYF	TGTGCCAGCAGGTACAGACGGGACATCTCCTACGAGCAGTACTTC
few	.	TRBV9	TRBJ2-3	CASSVGPSSTDTQYF	TGTGCCAGCAGCGTAGGTCCCTCTAGCACAGATACGCAGTATTTT
few	.	TRBV5-4	TRBJ2-3	CASSSYSFAQYF	TGTGCCAGCAGCTCGTACAGTTTTGCGCAGTATTTT
.	TRBD1	TRBV27	TRBJ1-3	CARREQGKGNTIYF	TGTGCCAGAAGAGAACAGGGGAAGGGAAACACCATATATTTT
once	TRBD1	TRBV27	TRBJ2-7	CASSPYRDRGYEQYF	TGTGCCAGCAGTCCCTACCGGGACAGGGGTTACGAGCAGTACTTC
.	TRBD2	TRBV4-2	TRBJ2-7	CASSQDRRGEYEQYF	TGTGCCAGCAGCCAAGACCGGCGGGGGGAATACGAGCAGTACTTC
.	.	TRBV7-2	TRBJ2-5	CASGETQYF	TGTGCCAGTGGGGAGACCCAGTACTTC
.	.	TRBV6-1	TRBJ1-2	CASSEAGSGDGYTF	TGTGCCAGCAGTGAGGCCGGTTCGGGGGACGGCTACACCTTC
.	.	TRBV7-2	TRBJ1-5	CASSMRQDQPQHF	TGTGCCAGCAGCATGCGACAGGATCAGCCCCAGCATTTT
few	.	TRBV5-1	TRBJ2-5	CASSLGRVGRETQYF	TGCGCCAGCAGCTTGGGCAGGGTGGGGCGAGAGACCCAGTACTTC
.	TRBD1	TRBV6-5	TRBJ1-5	CASRRQGASNQPQHF	TGTGCCAGCAGACGACAGGGGGCTAGCAATCAGCCCCAGCATTTT
few	TRBD2	TRBV4-1	TRBJ2-7	CASSPPASGVSYEQYF	TGCGCCAGCAGCCCACCCGCTAGCGGGGTATCCTACGAGCAGTACTTC
few	.	TRBV6-5	TRBJ2-1	CASSSRSGSYNEQFF	TGTGCCAGCAGTTCCCGATCAGGATCCTACAATGAGCAGTTCTTC
.	.	TRBV7-9	TRBJ2-7	CASSSAGQGHSYEQYF	TGTGCCAGCAGCTCCGCGGGACAAGGGCACTCCTACGAGCAGTACTTC
.	.	TRBV4-1	TRBJ1-1	CASSQEFAVRTEAFF	TGCGCCAGCAGCCAAGAGTTCGCGGTCCGGACTGAAGCTTTCTTT
few	.	TRBV4-2	TRBJ1-2	CASSQERPRANYGYTF	TGTGCCAGCAGCCAAGAAAGACCACGCGCTAACTATGGCTACACCTTC
few	TRBD2	TRBV19	TRBJ2-1	CASNGLAYNEQFF	TGTGCCAGTAACGGACTAGCTTACAATGAGCAGTTCTTC
.	TRBD2	TRBV29-1	TRBJ2-3	CSVERRLAGDTQYF	TGCAGCGTTGAACGGCGGCTAGCGGGAGATACGCAGTATTTT
few	.	TRBV7-2	TRBJ1-2	CASSLAADYGYTF	TGTGCCAGCAGCTTAGCGGCGGACTATGGCTACACCTTC
few	.	TRBV20-1	TRBJ1-1	CSAEGGAEAFF	TGCAGTGCCGAGGGGGGAGCTGAAGCTTTCTTT
.	.	TRBV23-1	TRBJ2-2	CASSQSAKNTGELFF	TGCGCCAGCAGTCAATCGGCAAAGAACACCGGGGAGCTGTTTTTT
few	.	TRBV7-2	TRBJ2-3	CASSLASGRTDTQYF	TGTGCCAGCAGCTTAGCTAGCGGCCGCACAGATACGCAGTATTTT
.	.	TRBV5-4	TRBJ1-3	CASSLMQGTGNTIYF	TGTGCCAGCAGCTTGATGCAGGGTACTGGAAACACCATATATTTT
.	.	TRBV2	TRBJ2-5	CASSALAWQTQYF	TGTGCCAGCAGTGCATTAGCTTGGCAGACCCAGTACTTC
.	TRBD1	TRBV5-1	TRBJ1-6	CASSRTGSRSPLHF	TGCGCCAGCAGCCGGACAGGGTCTAGATCACCCCTCCACTTT
few	TRBD1	TRBV30	TRBJ1-6	CAWRGDRRYNSPLHF	TGTGCCTGGAGGGGGGACAGGAGGTATAATTCACCCCTCCACTTT
.	TRBD1	TRBV10-3	TRBJ1-5	CAISQPGQGNQPQHF	TGTGCCATCAGTCAGCCGGGACAGGGAAATCAGCCCCAGCATTTT
.	TRBD1	TRBV9	TRBJ1-2	CASSVGDRVYYGYTF	TGTGCCAGCAGCGTAGGAGACAGGGTATACTATGGCTACACCTTC
.	TRBD1	TRBV18	TRBJ1-4	CASSPGQATEKLFF	TGTGCCAGCTCGCCGGGACAGGCCACTGAAAAACTGTTTTTT
.	.	TRBV5-1	TRBJ2-7	CASSNIIRNHEQYF	TGCGCCAGCAGCAATATCATCAGGAACCACGAGCAGTACTTC
few	.	TRBV5-8	TRBJ1-2	CASSLVIRDYTF	TGTGCCAGCAGCTTGGTTATCAGGGACTACACCTTC
few	.	TRBV5-6	TRBJ1-5	CASNSLAEGEPQHF	TGTGCAAGCAACTCCCTGGCAGAAGGGGAGCCCCAGCATTTT
.	.	TRBV5-4	TRBJ1-6	CASSLNYSPLHF	TGTGCCAGCAGCTTGAACTATTCACCCCTCCACTTT